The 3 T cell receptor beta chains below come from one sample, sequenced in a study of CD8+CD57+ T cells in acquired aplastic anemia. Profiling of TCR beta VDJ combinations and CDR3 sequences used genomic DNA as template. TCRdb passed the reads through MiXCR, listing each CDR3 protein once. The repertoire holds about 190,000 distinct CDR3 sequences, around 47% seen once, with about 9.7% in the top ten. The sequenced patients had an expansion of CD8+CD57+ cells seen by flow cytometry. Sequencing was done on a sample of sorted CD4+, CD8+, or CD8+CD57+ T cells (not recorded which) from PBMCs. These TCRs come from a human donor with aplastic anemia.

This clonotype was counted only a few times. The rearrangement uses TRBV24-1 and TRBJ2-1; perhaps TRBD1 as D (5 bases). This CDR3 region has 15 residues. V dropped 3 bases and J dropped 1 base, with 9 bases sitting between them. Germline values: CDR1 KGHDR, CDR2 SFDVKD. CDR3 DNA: TGTGCCACCAGTGATCCCCAGGGATCCTACAATGAGCAGTTCTTC. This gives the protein CATSDPQGSYNEQFF.

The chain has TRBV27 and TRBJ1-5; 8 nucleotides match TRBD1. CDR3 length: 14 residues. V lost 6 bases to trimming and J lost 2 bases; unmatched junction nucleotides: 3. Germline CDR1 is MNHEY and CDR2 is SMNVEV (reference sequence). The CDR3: CASSGQGGNQPQHF. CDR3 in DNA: TGTGCCAGCAGCGGACAGGGTGGCAATCAGCCCCAGCATTTT.

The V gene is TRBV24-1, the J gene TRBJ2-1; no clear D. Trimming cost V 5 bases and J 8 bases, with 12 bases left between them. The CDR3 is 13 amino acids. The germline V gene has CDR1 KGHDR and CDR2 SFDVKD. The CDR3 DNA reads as TGTGCCACCAGTGGCGCCCCGCCCGATGAGCAGTTCTTC. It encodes CATSGAPPDEQFF.